The 30 T cell receptor beta chains below come from one sample, sequenced in a study of blood T cell repertoires in COVID-19. The protocol was immunoSEQ multiplex PCR, while the TCRdb copy is restricted to in-frame clones and leaves out a portion. The profile shows some 250,000 clones, approximately 82% of them singletons. The sequenced sample consisted of peripheral blood. The source of these receptors is a man between 40 and 49 years old with active or convalescent COVID-19.

J is TRBJ2-1 and V is TRBV3-1 (or the pseudogene TRBV3-2), with D possibly TRBD2 on 5 matching bases. CDR1 is LGHDT and CDR2 is YNNKEL in the germline V gene (reference sequence). The CDR3 loop spans 16 amino acids. V lost 0 bases and J lost 6, with 15 bases in between. The CDR3 reads CASSQDLGIVGNEQFF. CDR3 in DNA: TGTGCCAGCAGCCAAGATCTCGGGATTGTCGGCAATGAGCAGTTCTTC.

Worth noting for this clone: The same CDR3 arises from other DNA sequences in this sample as well. The V call is TRBV30, the J call TRBJ1-2; 10 bases are shared with TRBD1. The CDR3 is 12 residues long. Trimming at V came to 3 bases and at J to 6 bases, leaving 1 base not matched to a gene. Germline lookup yields CDR1 GTSNPN and CDR2 SVGIG (reference sequence). CDR3 nucleotides: TGTGCCTGGAGCGGGACAGGGGATGGCTACACCTTC. Translating gives CAWSGTGDGYTF.

The V and J genes are TRBV27 and TRBJ2-1, with 7 positions matching TRBD2. The V gene end was trimmed by 2 bases and the J gene end by 8 bases; junction bases not matched to a gene: 6. CDR1 and CDR2 from the germline V gene are MNHEY and SMNVEV (reference sequence). The CDR3 totals 14 residues. CDR3 amino acids: CASSLAGRGYEQFF. CDR3 bases: TGTGCCAGCAGTTTAGCTGGGCGGGGGTATGAGCAGTTCTTC.

This chain uses TRBV7-9 with TRBJ1-1; no reliable D call. V shed 2 bases and J shed 1 base, with 8 bases lying between them. This CDR3 contains 14 residues. Per germline, CDR1 SEHNR and CDR2 FQNEAQ (reference sequence). The CDR3 DNA is TGTGCCAGCAGCTTAATGGGAGGGAACACTGAAGCTTTCTTT. Translating gives CASSLMGGNTEAFF.

The count of this clone is one. The chain has TRBV21-1 and TRBJ1-2; the DNA was not compared with TRBD1, the D call given in the table. TRBV21-1 is labeled a pseudogene. This CDR3 is built from 15 residues. The CDR3 DNA follows: TGTGCCAGCAGCAAACCAAGGACAGGCAACTATGGCTACACCTTC. Protein product: CASSKPRTGNYGYTF.

The chain joins TRBV5-1 to TRBJ1-2; weak D call: TRBD1 (6 bases). The CDR3 contains 16 residues. V was shortened by 3 bases and J by 0 bases, with 15 bases between the two germline ends. Germline lookup yields CDR1 SGHRS and CDR2 YFSETQ. The CDR3 region is CASSSTSQGANYGYTF. DNA of the CDR3: TGCGCCAGCAGCTCTACGTCACAGGGAGCTAACTATGGCTACACCTTC.

V is TRBV28 and J is TRBJ2-5; tentative D call: TRBD2 (6 bases). CDR1 and CDR2 from the germline V gene are MDHEN and SYDVKM. V was shortened by 3 bases and J by 1 base, with 15 bases between the two germline ends. The CDR3 covers 16 residues. The CDR3 DNA sequence: TGTGCCAGCAGTTTGGGGCGTTTGGGAGGCCAAGAGACCCAGTACTTC. Its protein is CASSLGRLGGQETQYF.

The rearrangement links TRBV18 to TRBJ1-3, with a possible D match to TRBD1 (5 bases). The V gene's germline CDR1 is KGHSH and CDR2 LQKENI. This CDR3 region has 13 residues. The V end was cut by 3 bases, the J end by 12 bases, with 15 bases between. The DNA of the CDR3 is TGTGCCAGCTCACCCCCCGGGGGGTATGACATATATTTT. Its protein is CASSPPGGYDIYF.

To note about this clone: An end of the junction differs from the germline gene, which may be a read error. The chain employs TRBV7-7 and TRBJ2-2, with 10 bases lining up with TRBD2. Germline V gives CDR1 SSHAT, CDR2 FNYEAQ (reference sequence). The CDR3 has 16 amino acids. CDR3 nucleotide sequence: TGTGCTAGCAGCCCAGGACTAGCGGTGAACACCGGGGAGCTGTTTTTT. Translating gives CASSPGLAVNTGELFF.

The chain links TRBV27 to TRBJ2-3; D might be TRBD2 (6 bases). CDR3 size: 15 residues. V lost 5 bases to trimming and J lost 0 bases, with 12 bases between them. Germline CDR1 reads MNHEY; CDR2 reads SMNVEV (reference sequence). The CDR3 protein is CASSPLGGSTDTQYF. CDR3 sequence (DNA): TGTGCCAGCAGTCCTTTGGGGGGTAGCACAGATACGCAGTATTTT.

This clone was observed a single time. The chain joins TRBV25-1 to TRBJ2-3; D is perhaps TRBD2 (7 bases). This CDR3 region has 14 residues. V shed 6 bases and J shed 7 bases, with 17 bases lying between them. Germline CDR1 reads MGHDK; CDR2 reads SYGVNS. The CDR3 protein is CASRASGGGNTQYF. The CDR3 DNA is TGTGCCAGCAGGGCCTCCGGCGGGGGCAATACGCAGTATTTT. Supplemented by reference TRBV25-1 and TRBJ2-3, the full variable domain reads EADIYQTPRYLVIGTGKKITLECSQTMGHDKMYWYQQDPGMELHLIHYSYGVNSTEKGDLSSESTVSRIRTEHFPLTLESARPSHTSQYLCASRASGGGNTQYFGPGTRLTVL.

V is TRBV11-3 and J is TRBJ2-5; TRBD1 agrees at 7 bases. This CDR3 spans 14 amino acids. J lost 7 bases, V lost 1 base, and 6 bases had no gene match. Germline CDR1 reads SGHNT; CDR2 reads YENEEA. The CDR3 protein is CASSLGKGAVTQYF. The DNA of the CDR3 is TGTGCCAGCAGCTTAGGAAAGGGGGCGGTGACCCAGTACTTC.

This chain links TRBV19 with TRBJ1-3; TRBD1 matches 7 bases. V shed 4 bases, J shed 4 bases, and the junction held 7 bases outside the gene matches. The CDR3 runs to 15 residues. CDR1 and CDR2 from the germline V gene are LNHDA and SQIVND (reference sequence). CDR3 bases: TGTGCCAGTAGTACGACTACAGGGGCAGGAAACACCATATATTTT. This encodes CASSTTTGAGNTIYF.

This clone was observed a handful of times. The chain links TRBV30 to TRBJ2-1; 7 bases agree with TRBD2. The CDR3 covers 15 residues. Germline V CDR1 and CDR2: GTSNPN, SVGIG (reference sequence). The V and J ends lost 3 bases and 6 bases, in that order; junction bases with no gene match: 11. CDR3 region: CAWRQGGAARNEQFF. For the CDR3, the DNA is TGTGCCTGGAGGCAGGGAGGGGCGGCGCGCAATGAGCAGTTCTTC.

This clone showed up many times. The CDR3 sequence is CASRSPTGGNDEKLFF. The CDR3 nucleotides read TGTGCCAGCAGATCGCCTACAGGGGGTAATGATGAAAAACTGTTTTTT. This chain connects TRBV7-2 to TRBJ1-4; 8 nucleotides align to TRBD1. This CDR3 is 16 amino acids long. Germline assignment: CDR1 SGHTA and CDR2 FQGNSA. Unmatched junction bases numbered 12, after V lost 6 bases and J lost 6 bases.

The V call is TRBV5-1, the J call TRBJ1-4, with 9 bases matching TRBD1. CDR1 SGHRS and CDR2 YFSETQ come from the germline V gene. Trimming at V came to 4 bases and at J to 6 bases, leaving 4 bases not matched to a gene. CDR3 length: 14 amino acids. CDR3 in DNA: TGCGCCAGCAGCATGGACAGGGGATATGAAAAACTGTTTTTT. This gives the protein CASSMDRGYEKLFF.

This chain uses TRBV12-3 or TRBV12-4 with TRBJ2-4; TRBD1 is a possible D gene (6 bases). V gave up 3 bases and J gave up 11 bases, with 11 bases separating them. The CDR3 loop spans 12 amino acids. The chain's CDR3 is CASSFGGEFQYF. The CDR3 region has the DNA TGTGCCAGCAGTTTTGGGGGCGAGTTTCAGTACTTC.

This clone came up once. V usage is TRBV30 and J usage is TRBJ1-5, with 7 bases identical to TRBD1. The germline gives CDR1 GTSNPN, CDR2 SVGIG (reference sequence). V trimming: 2 bases; J trimming: 6 bases; junction bases outside the gene matches: 4. This CDR3 region has 13 residues. CDR3 coding DNA: TGTGCCTGGAGTACCAAGGGGGCTCAGCCCCAGCATTTT. Protein: CAWSTKGAQPQHF.

The chain links TRBV24-1 to TRBJ1-6, with TRBD1 matching 8 bases. Germline CDR1 KGHDR, CDR2 SFDVKD. Germline trimming cut 2 bases from V and 12 bases from J; bases unmatched to any gene: 2. This CDR3 has 13 amino acids. DNA for the CDR3: TGTGCCACCAGTGATTGGACAGGGAAACCCCTCCACTTT. Residues: CATSDWTGKPLHF.

This chain uses TRBV5-4 with TRBJ2-3; a possible D gene is TRBD2 (6 bases). The CDR3 extends over 17 amino acids. Germline V gene sequence: CDR1 SGHNT, CDR2 YYREEE (reference sequence). Trimming shortened V by 0 bases and J by 0 bases, and 14 bases separated the two germline ends. The CDR3 sequence: CASSLDPQGGSTDTQYF. CDR3 sequence (DNA): TGTGCCAGCAGCTTGGATCCCCAGGGAGGTAGCACAGATACGCAGTATTTT.

The V call is TRBV6-4, the J call TRBJ1-3; D is ambiguous. The CDR3 loop spans 16 amino acids. V was clipped by 3 bases and J by 2 bases, with 14 bases between them. Germline V gene lookup returns CDR1 MRHNA and CDR2 SNTAGT. CDR3 DNA sequence: TGTGCCAGCAGTGAGCACAGTCAAAGGACTGGAAACACCATATATTTT. It yields the protein CASSEHSQRTGNTIYF.

This clone was recorded once. The V and J genes are TRBV3-1 (or the pseudogene TRBV3-2) and TRBJ1-5; D is undetermined. Trimming stripped 4 bases from V and 1 base from J, with 11 bases between. Germline CDR1 and CDR2: LGHDT and YNNKEL (reference sequence). The CDR3 totals 15 residues. The CDR3: CASSPSAGSNQPQHF. CDR3 in DNA: TGTGCCAGCAGCCCATCCGCGGGGAGCAATCAGCCCCAGCATTTT.

V is TRBV11-3 and J is TRBJ2-1, with D possibly TRBD2 on 7 matching bases. Germline loops: CDR1 SGHNT, CDR2 YENEEA. CDR3 length equals 16 residues. V gave up 0 bases and J gave up 7 bases, with 16 bases separating them. CDR3 sequence: CASSLDAGAGVNEQFF. The CDR3 DNA reads as TGTGCCAGCAGCTTAGATGCGGGGGCAGGCGTAAATGAGCAGTTCTTC.

The chain couples TRBV30 to TRBJ2-7, with TRBD1 matching over 9 bases. The CDR3 runs 13 residues. CDR1 and CDR2 from the germline V gene are GTSNPN and SVGIG (reference sequence). V dropped 2 bases and J dropped 6; count of bases not matched to a gene: 5. CDR3 amino acids: CAWSSDRGGEQYF. For the CDR3, the DNA is TGTGCCTGGAGTTCCGACAGGGGGGGCGAGCAGTACTTC.

The chain carries TRBV28 and TRBJ1-1; 9 bases line up with TRBD1. With V trimmed by 6 bases and J by 3 bases, 2 bases remained unmatched. The CDR3 length is 13 residues. CDR1 and CDR2 from the germline V gene are MDHEN and SYDVKM. CDR3 in amino acids: CASRGTGYTEAFF. In nucleotides, the CDR3 is TGTGCCAGCAGGGGGACAGGGTACACTGAAGCTTTCTTT.

The genes are TRBV12-3 or TRBV12-4 and TRBJ2-3; the D is unclear. The CDR3 loop spans 13 amino acids. The V gene lost 6 bases and the J gene lost 2 bases, with 9 bases spanning the gap. The CDR3 DNA reads as TGTGCCAGCAGCCCAGGTTACACAGATACGCAGTATTTT. It yields the protein CASSPGYTDTQYF.

The V gene is TRBV7-9, the J gene TRBJ2-7; TRBD1 matches at 12 bases. This CDR3 contains 13 residues. V shed 8 bases, J shed 7 bases, and the junction held 6 bases outside the gene matches. From germline, CDR1 is SEHNR and CDR2 FQNEAQ (reference sequence). CDR3 sequence (DNA): TGTGCCAGCTCGGGACAGGGGGCAGGAGAGCAGTACTTC. Protein sequence: CASSGQGAGEQYF.

V and J are TRBV24-1 and TRBJ1-2; no definite D call. Germline CDR1 and CDR2: KGHDR and SFDVKD. V gave up 9 bases and J gave up 6 bases, with 16 bases separating them. The CDR3 loop spans 13 amino acids. The DNA for the CDR3 is TGTGCCACCCAACCCAAAGGGCGGGATGGCTACACCTTC. It encodes CATQPKGRDGYTF.

The chain couples TRBV19 to TRBJ2-5; weak D call: TRBD2 (5 bases). This CDR3 has 14 residues. Germline V gene lookup returns CDR1 LNHDA and CDR2 SQIVND (reference sequence). Deletions cut 2 bases from V and 5 bases from J, with 12 bases between. CDR3 residues: CASSISRRRETQYF. CDR3 nucleotides: TGTGCCAGTAGTATAAGTAGAAGGAGGGAGACCCAGTACTTC.

CDR3 bases: TGTGCCAGCAGTTTTGGACAGAGCTCCTACAATGAGCAGTTCTTC. Encoded protein: CASSFGQSSYNEQFF. The chain has TRBV5-4 and TRBJ2-1, with D perhaps TRBD1 (6 bases). Germline loops: CDR1 SGHNT, CDR2 YYREEE (reference sequence). This CDR3 has 15 residues. Trimming stripped 5 bases from V and 0 bases from J, with 12 bases between.